The present T cell receptor (beta chain) was sequenced within a study of regulatory T cells in long-lasting Graves disease. Combining iRepertoire HTBI primers with Arm-PCR of CDR3 regions, the authors built TCR beta libraries. TCRdb processed the multiplex PCR reads anew with MiXCR; each CDR3 protein has one entry. The sample has about 320,000 distinct CDR3 sequences, 15% to 20% seen once. This clonotype was recorded at least ten times. The time point was: newly diagnosed GD, antithyroid drugs for less than 3 months. Generation of the TCR library employed RNA extracted from PBMCs. This clonotype was obtained from a female donor with Graves disease. Material: peripheral blood mononuclear cells (PBMCs), obtained at new diagnosis, from a patient treated with antithyroid drugs.

CDR3 nucleotide sequence: TGTGCCAGCAGCTCCCCTCCTGCCGGGAGCAACGAGCAGTACTTC. This gives the protein CASSSPPAGSNEQYF. The rearrangement links TRBV7-6 to TRBJ2-7; D might be TRBD2 (6 bases). The CDR3 spans 15 residues. Germline CDR1 SGHVS, CDR2 FNYEAQ. V shed 4 bases and J shed 5 bases, with 18 bases lying between them.